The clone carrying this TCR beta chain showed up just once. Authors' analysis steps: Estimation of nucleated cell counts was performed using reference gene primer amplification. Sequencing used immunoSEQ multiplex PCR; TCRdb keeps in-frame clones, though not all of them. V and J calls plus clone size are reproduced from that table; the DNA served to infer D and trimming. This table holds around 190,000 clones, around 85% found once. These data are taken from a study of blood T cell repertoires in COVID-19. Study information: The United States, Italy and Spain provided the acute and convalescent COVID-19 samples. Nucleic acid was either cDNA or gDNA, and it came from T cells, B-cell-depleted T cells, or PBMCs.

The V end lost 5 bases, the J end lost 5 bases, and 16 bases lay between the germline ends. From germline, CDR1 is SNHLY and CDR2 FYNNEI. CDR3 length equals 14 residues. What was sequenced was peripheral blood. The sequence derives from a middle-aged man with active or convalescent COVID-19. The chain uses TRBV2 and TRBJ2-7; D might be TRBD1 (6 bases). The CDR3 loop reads CASSRDRNVNEQYF. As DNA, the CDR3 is TGTGCCAGCAGTAGAGACAGGAACGTCAACGAGCAGTACTTC.